Below are 23 T cell receptor beta chains sequenced from a single sample in a study of blood T cell repertoires in COVID-19. Method: immunoSEQ multiplex PCR; TCRdb's copy keeps in-frame clones and lacks some. The sample gives tens of thousands of clones, nearly 75% of which show up once; around 19% is in the top ten. The sample comprised peripheral blood. The origin of the receptors is a human donor in a cohort sampled during active or convalescent COVID-19.

This clone has just a few counts. This chain links TRBV13 with TRBJ1-4; 10 bases align to TRBD1. Germline V CDR1 and CDR2: PRHDT, FYEKMQ (reference sequence). The CDR3 has 16 amino acids. The V segment lost 4 bases and the J segment 14 bases; nucleotides outside the gene matches: 16. CDR3: CASSSNLSRDRGRLFF. The CDR3 region has the DNA TGTGCCAGCAGCTCAAACCTGTCCCGGGACAGGGGCCGTCTGTTTTTT.

For the CDR3, the DNA is TGTGCCAGCAGCATTTTAGCTAGCCCCTACAATGAGCAGTTCTTC. Its translation: CASSILASPYNEQFF. V is TRBV11-3 and J is TRBJ2-1; perhaps TRBD2 as D (5 bases). CDR1 is SGHNT, CDR2 YENEEA, per germline. V was clipped by 5 bases and J by 2 bases, with 13 bases between them. The CDR3 covers 15 residues.

V gene TRBV12-3 or TRBV12-4 combines with J gene TRBJ1-1; 8 nucleotides align to TRBD1. The CDR3 totals 11 residues. V shed 5 bases, J shed 8 bases, and the junction held 1 base outside the gene matches. This CDR3 is CASSRDREAFF. The CDR3 DNA reads as TGTGCCAGCAGTCGGGACAGGGAAGCTTTCTTT.

The J gene is TRBJ1-1, the V gene TRBV27; possible D gene TRBD1, 5 bases. The germline gives CDR1 MNHEY, CDR2 SMNVEV (reference sequence). The CDR3 consists of 15 residues. Trimming cost V 2 bases and J 0 bases, with 10 bases left between them. The CDR3 is CASSLTRQMNTEAFF. In nucleotides, the CDR3 is TGTGCCAGCAGTTTAACGCGACAGATGAACACTGAAGCTTTCTTT.

The chain couples TRBV11-3 to TRBJ2-2, with 10 positions matching TRBD2. The CDR3 runs 17 residues. In germline, CDR1 is SGHNT, CDR2 YENEEA. Trimming removed 3 bases from V and 0 bases from J; junction bases left unmatched: 4. The CDR3 loop is CASSFASGGTNTGELFF. The CDR3 coding sequence is TGTGCCAGCAGCTTTGCTAGCGGGGGTACGAACACCGGGGAGCTGTTTTTT. The whole variable domain, filled in from reference TRBV11-3 and TRBJ2-2, reads EAGVVQSPRYKIIEKKQPVAFWCNPISGHNTLYWYLQNLGQGPELLIRYENEEAVDDSQLPKDRFSAERLKGVDSTLKIQPAELGDSAVYLCASSFASGGTNTGELFFGEGSRLTVL.

The chain links TRBV6-2 or TRBV6-3 to TRBJ1-2, with 7 bases aligning to TRBD1. Germline V CDR1 and CDR2: MNHEY, SVGEGT. The CDR3 consists of 16 residues. Trimming at V came to 6 bases and at J to 6 bases, leaving 16 bases not matched to a gene. This chain's CDR3 is CASSHSGTAAYDGYTF. The CDR3 DNA reads TGTGCCAGCAGCCACTCCGGGACAGCAGCTTATGATGGCTACACCTTC.

About this clone: Since the CDR3 does not end with the conserved phenylalanine or tryptophan, this likely comes from a read error. It is unclear where the CDR3 begins or ends on the DNA, so no DNA is shown, and the CDR3 is as TCRdb lists it. The chain links TRBV6-1 to TRBJ1-1; TRBD1 is the table's D call, not checked against the DNA. The CDR3 totals 15 residues, both ends included. Germline assignment: CDR1 MNHNS and CDR2 SASEGT. The CDR3: CASSEAALGSWGIFG.

This chain connects TRBV16 to TRBJ2-1; D is uncertain. V lost 2 bases and J lost 9, with 11 bases in between. The CDR3 runs 13 residues. The germline CDR1 and CDR2 sequences are KGHSY and FQNENV. The DNA of the CDR3 is TGTGCCAGCAGCCAAGAGGTTGCAAGTGAGCAGTTCTTC. It yields the protein CASSQEVASEQFF. The entire variable domain, with the rest obtained from reference TRBV16 and TRBJ2-1, is as follows: GEEVAQTPKHLVRGEGQKAKLYCAPIKGHSYVFWYQQVLKNEFKFLISFQNENVFDETGMPKERFSAKCLPNSPCSLEIQATKLEDSAVYFCASSQEVASEQFFGPGTRLTVL.

CDR3 loop: CASSGRAYNSPLHF. For the CDR3, the DNA is TGTGCCAGCAGCGGCAGGGCCTATAATTCACCCCTCCACTTT. The rearrangement uses TRBV6-5 and TRBJ1-6; a weak D match, TRBD1 (5 bases). This CDR3 contains 14 residues. Per the germline V gene, CDR1 is MNHEY and CDR2 is SVGAGI. Trimming took 6 bases from V and 2 from J, leaving 8 bases between them.

This rearrangement joins TRBV6-1 to TRBJ2-3; 11 nucleotides match TRBD2. This CDR3 region has 18 residues. With 2 bases clipped from V and 1 base from J, the junction kept 8 bases outside the gene matches. Per germline, CDR1 MNHNS and CDR2 SASEGT. CDR3 DNA sequence: TGTGCCAGCAGTGAATACCCCACACTAGCGGGGGGCACAGATACGCAGTATTTT. Residues: CASSEYPTLAGGTDTQYF.

The rearrangement joins TRBV10-2 to TRBJ1-2; no clear D. Germline CDR1 and CDR2: WSHSY and SAAADI. This CDR3 comprises 15 residues. Trimming removed 1 base from V and 0 bases from J, with 9 bases in between. CDR3 sequence reads: CASSEWRDSNYGYTF. The CDR3 DNA reads as TGCGCCAGCAGTGAGTGGAGAGATTCTAACTATGGCTACACCTTC.

The rearrangement joins TRBV29-1 to TRBJ2-1; 11 nucleotides match TRBD1. The junction had 6 bases not matched to a gene; V was cut back by 6 bases and J by 5 bases. Germline assignment: CDR1 SQVTM and CDR2 ANQGSEA. The CDR3 is 14 residues long. This chain's CDR3 is CSVNRDRGDNEQFF. The CDR3 DNA reads as TGCAGCGTCAACCGGGACAGGGGGGACAATGAGCAGTTCTTC.

The chain has TRBV7-3 and TRBJ2-1; 11 nucleotides agree with TRBD2. Trimming removed 5 bases from V and 7 bases from J; junction bases left unmatched: 4. Germline V lookup: CDR1 SGHTA, CDR2 FQGTGA. CDR3 size: 14 residues. This chain's CDR3 is CASSPTSGGNEQFF. As DNA, the CDR3 is TGTGCCAGCAGCCCAACTAGCGGGGGAAATGAGCAGTTCTTC.

This clone came up a few times. The V call is TRBV27, the J call TRBJ2-2; TRBD1 aligns across 7 bases. The V segment lost 6 bases and the J segment 0 bases; nucleotides outside the gene matches: 7. Germline assignment: CDR1 MNHEY and CDR2 SMNVEV (reference sequence). The CDR3 loop spans 16 amino acids. For the CDR3, the DNA is TGTGCCAGCAGGACAGGGTCTCTGGCGAACACCGGGGAGCTGTTTTTT. Its translation is CASRTGSLANTGELFF.

The genes are TRBV6-6 and TRBJ1-2; TRBD1 matches 7 bases. V shed 5 bases, J shed 5 bases, and the junction held 17 bases outside the gene matches. Germline V gene lookup returns CDR1 MNHNY and CDR2 SVGAGI (reference sequence). The CDR3 runs 17 residues. The CDR3 nucleotides are TGTGCCAGCAGTCCGGATTATTACAGGGGCTTGGGGTATGGCTACACCTTC. It codes for CASSPDYYRGLGYGYTF.

This chain uses TRBV5-6 with TRBJ1-3, with 8 bases fitting TRBD1. Germline-derived CDR1 and CDR2 are SGHDT and YYEEEE. J was trimmed by 4 bases and V by 6 bases; bases with no gene match: 6. This CDR3 comprises 14 residues. Written as DNA, the CDR3 is TGTGCCAGCAACGGACGGACAGGGGGAAACACCATATATTTT. Translated: CASNGRTGGNTIYF.

The J gene is TRBJ2-1, the V gene TRBV10-2; 10 bases are shared with TRBD2. The germline gives CDR1 WSHSY, CDR2 SAAADI. Losses at the gene ends were 4 bases for V and 0 bases for J; bases not matched to a gene: 15. This CDR3 spans 20 amino acids. The CDR3 region is CASSGGLLAGTPTSYNEQFF. The CDR3 region has the DNA TGCGCCAGCAGTGGAGGGCTACTAGCGGGGACCCCCACCTCCTACAATGAGCAGTTCTTC.

This clone was observed a few times. The gene calls are TRBV4-1 and TRBJ2-1; weak D call: TRBD2 (5 bases). Trimming pared 0 bases from V and 3 bases from J, leaving 18 bases between. Germline-derived CDR1 and CDR2 are MGHRA and YSYEKL. CDR3 size: 18 residues. The CDR3, as DNA: TGCGCCAGCAGCCAAGATGATATGGGGATTGGACTCTACAATGAGCAGTTCTTC. Translation: CASSQDDMGIGLYNEQFF.

This chain joins TRBV6-6 and TRBJ2-7; 11 bases align to TRBD2. The V and J ends lost 8 bases and 3 bases, in that order; junction bases with no gene match: 9. Germline CDR1 is MNHNY and CDR2 is SVGAGI (reference sequence). The CDR3 loop spans 15 amino acids. The CDR3 region is CASRSPGTSGYEQYF. DNA for the CDR3: TGTGCCAGCCGATCTCCCGGGACTAGCGGCTACGAGCAGTACTTC.

This sequence joins TRBV6-1 and TRBJ2-2; 8 bases are shared with TRBD2. Germline CDR1 and CDR2: MNHNS and SASEGT. J was trimmed by 3 bases and V by 4 bases; bases with no gene match: 7. The CDR3 covers 16 residues. The CDR3 DNA follows: TGTGCCAGCAGTGCTGGGACTAGTTCATACACCGGGGAGCTGTTTTTT. It specifies CASSAGTSSYTGELFF.

The rearrangement uses TRBV3-1 (or the pseudogene TRBV3-2) and TRBJ1-2; TRBD1 matches 10 bases. V shed 6 bases and J 6 bases; nucleotides not matched to a gene: 7. Germline V gene lookup returns CDR1 LGHDT and CDR2 YNNKEL (reference sequence). The CDR3 covers 14 residues. The CDR3 DNA follows: TGTGCCAGCAGTCCGGGACAGGGGAGCCATGGCTACACCTTC. It specifies CASSPGQGSHGYTF.

The chain links TRBV10-1 to TRBJ2-1, with TRBD1 identical over 8 bases. The J segment lost 4 bases and the V segment lost 10 bases, leaving 6 bases of the junction unmatched. This CDR3 comprises 13 residues. Germline V gene sequence: CDR1 WNHNN, CDR2 SYGVQD (reference sequence). The CDR3: CATRQGRYNEQFF. For the CDR3, the DNA is TGCGCCACCCGACAGGGGCGATACAATGAGCAGTTCTTC.

This clone was found many times. The rearrangement uses TRBV18 and TRBJ2-7, with D uncertain. The germline gives CDR1 KGHSH, CDR2 LQKENI. Trimming removed 4 bases from V and 2 bases from J, with 6 bases in between. CDR3 length equals 12 residues. This chain's CDR3 is CASSQNTYEQYF. The DNA of the CDR3 is TGTGCCAGCTCACAAAACACCTACGAGCAGTACTTC.